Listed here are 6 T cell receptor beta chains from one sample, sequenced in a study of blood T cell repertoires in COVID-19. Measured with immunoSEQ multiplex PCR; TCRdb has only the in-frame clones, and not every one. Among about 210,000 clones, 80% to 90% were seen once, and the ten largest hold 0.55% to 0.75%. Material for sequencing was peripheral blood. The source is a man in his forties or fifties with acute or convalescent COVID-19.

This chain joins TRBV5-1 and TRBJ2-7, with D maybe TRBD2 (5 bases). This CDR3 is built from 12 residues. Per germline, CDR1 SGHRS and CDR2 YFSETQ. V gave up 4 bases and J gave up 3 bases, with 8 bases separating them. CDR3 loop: CASSPEGYEQYF. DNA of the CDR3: TGCGCCAGCAGCCCAGAGGGCTACGAGCAGTACTTC.

This CDR3 reads CASSIGLASYEQYF. CDR3 nucleotides: TGTGCCAGTAGTATAGGACTAGCCTCCTACGAGCAGTACTTC. The chain uses TRBV19 and TRBJ2-7, with 7 bases identical to TRBD2. The J segment lost 0 bases and the V segment lost 1 base, leaving 0 bases of the junction unmatched. Looked up from germline, CDR1 is LNHDA and CDR2 is SQIVND (reference sequence). This CDR3 spans 14 amino acids.

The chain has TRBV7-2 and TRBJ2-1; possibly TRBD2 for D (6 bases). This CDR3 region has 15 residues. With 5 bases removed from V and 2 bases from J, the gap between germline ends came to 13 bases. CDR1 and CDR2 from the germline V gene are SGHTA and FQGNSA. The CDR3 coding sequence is TGTGCCAGCAGCCTTGCGGGCGGGGCCTACAATGAGCAGTTCTTC. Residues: CASSLAGGAYNEQFF. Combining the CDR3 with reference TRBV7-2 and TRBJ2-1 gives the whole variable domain GAGVSQSPSNKVTEKGKDVELRCDPISGHTALYWYRQSLGQGLEFLIYFQGNSAPDKSGLPSDRFSAERTGGSVSTLTIQRTQQEDSAVYLCASSLAGGAYNEQFFGPGTRLTVL.

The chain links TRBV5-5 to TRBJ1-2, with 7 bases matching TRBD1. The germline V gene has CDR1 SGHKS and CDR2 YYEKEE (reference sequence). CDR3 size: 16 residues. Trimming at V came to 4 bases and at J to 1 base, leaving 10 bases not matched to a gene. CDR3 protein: CASSQPGQPINYGYTF. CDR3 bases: TGTGCCAGCAGCCAGCCGGGACAGCCGATTAACTATGGCTACACCTTC.

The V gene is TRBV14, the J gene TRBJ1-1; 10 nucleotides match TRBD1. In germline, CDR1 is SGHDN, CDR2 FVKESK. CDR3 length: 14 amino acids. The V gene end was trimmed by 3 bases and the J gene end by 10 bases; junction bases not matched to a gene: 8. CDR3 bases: TGTGCCAGCAGCCATTCTGGACAGGGGGTTAGAGCTTTCTTT. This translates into CASSHSGQGVRAFF.

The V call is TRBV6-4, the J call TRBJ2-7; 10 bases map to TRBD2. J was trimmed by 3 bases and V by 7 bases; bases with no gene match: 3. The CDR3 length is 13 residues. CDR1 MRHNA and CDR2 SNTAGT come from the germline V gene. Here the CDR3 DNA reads TGTGCCAGCAAGGGGACTAGCGTCTACGAGCAGTACTTC. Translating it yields CASKGTSVYEQYF.